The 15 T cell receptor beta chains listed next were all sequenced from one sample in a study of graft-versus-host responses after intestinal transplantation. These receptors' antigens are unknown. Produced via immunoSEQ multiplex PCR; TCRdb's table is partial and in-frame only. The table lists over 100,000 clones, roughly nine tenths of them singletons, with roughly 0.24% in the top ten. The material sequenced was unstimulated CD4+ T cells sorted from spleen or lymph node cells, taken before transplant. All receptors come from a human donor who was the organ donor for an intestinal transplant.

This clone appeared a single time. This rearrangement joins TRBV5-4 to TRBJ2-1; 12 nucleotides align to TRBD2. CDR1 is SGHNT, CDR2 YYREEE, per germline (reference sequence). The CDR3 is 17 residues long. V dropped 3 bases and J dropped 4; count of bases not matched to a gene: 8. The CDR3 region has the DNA TGTGCCAGCAGCTCACCGACTAGCGGGAGTGGGTACAATGAGCAGTTCTTC. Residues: CASSSPTSGSGYNEQFF. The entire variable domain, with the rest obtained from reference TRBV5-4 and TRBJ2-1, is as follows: ETGVTQSPTHLIKTRGQQVTLRCSSQSGHNTVSWYQQALGQGPQFIFQYYREEENGRGNFPPRFSGLQFPNYSSELNVNALELDDSALYLCASSSPTSGSGYNEQFFGPGTRLTVL.

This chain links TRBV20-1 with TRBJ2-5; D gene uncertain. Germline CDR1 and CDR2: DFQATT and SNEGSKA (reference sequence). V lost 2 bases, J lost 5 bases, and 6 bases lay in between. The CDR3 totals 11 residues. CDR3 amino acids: CSARFWETQYF. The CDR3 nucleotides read TGCAGTGCTAGATTTTGGGAGACCCAGTACTTC.

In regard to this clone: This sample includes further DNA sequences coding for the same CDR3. The CDR3 spells CASSEQGNQPQHF. Written as DNA, the CDR3 is TGTGCCAGCAGTGAACAGGGAAATCAGCCCCAGCATTTT. J is TRBJ1-5 and V is TRBV2, with D possibly being TRBD1 (5 bases). CDR1 and CDR2 (germline): SNHLY, FYNNEI. V lost 2 bases and J 4 bases, leaving 6 bases between the germline ends. This CDR3 contains 13 residues.

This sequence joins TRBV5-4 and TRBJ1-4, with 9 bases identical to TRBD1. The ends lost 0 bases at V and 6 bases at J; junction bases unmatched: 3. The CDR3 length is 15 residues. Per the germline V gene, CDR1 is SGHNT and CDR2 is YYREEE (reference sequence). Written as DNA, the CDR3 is TGTGCCAGCAGCTTGGCGGGGACAGGGCATGAAAAACTGTTTTTT. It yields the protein CASSLAGTGHEKLFF.

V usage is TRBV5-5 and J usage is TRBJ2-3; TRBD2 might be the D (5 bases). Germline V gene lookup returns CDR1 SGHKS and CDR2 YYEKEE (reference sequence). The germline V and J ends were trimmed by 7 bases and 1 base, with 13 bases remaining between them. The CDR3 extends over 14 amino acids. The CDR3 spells CASARGGGTDTQYF. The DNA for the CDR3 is TGTGCCAGCGCCCGGGGTGGCGGCACAGATACGCAGTATTTT.

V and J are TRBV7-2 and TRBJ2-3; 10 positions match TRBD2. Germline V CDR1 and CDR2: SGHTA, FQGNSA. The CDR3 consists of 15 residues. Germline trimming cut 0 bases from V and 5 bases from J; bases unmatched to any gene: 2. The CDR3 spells CASSLASGRVDTQYF. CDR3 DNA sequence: TGTGCCAGCAGCTTAGCAAGCGGGAGGGTAGATACGCAGTATTTT.

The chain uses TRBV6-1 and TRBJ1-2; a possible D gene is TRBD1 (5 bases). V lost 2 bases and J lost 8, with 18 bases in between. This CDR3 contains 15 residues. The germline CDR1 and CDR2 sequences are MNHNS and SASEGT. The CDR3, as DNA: TGTGCCAGCAGTGAATATGGGGCGTCTGGGGGGGGCTACACCTTC. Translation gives CASSEYGASGGGYTF.

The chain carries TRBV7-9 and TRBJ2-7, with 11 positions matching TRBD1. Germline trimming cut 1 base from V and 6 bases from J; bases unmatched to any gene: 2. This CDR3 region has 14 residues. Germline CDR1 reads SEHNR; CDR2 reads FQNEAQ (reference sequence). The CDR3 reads CASSLGGTGGEQYF. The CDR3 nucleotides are TGTGCCAGCAGCTTAGGTGGGACAGGGGGCGAGCAGTACTTC.

This CDR3 reads CASSVDLLGGEQFF. CDR3 in DNA: TGTGCCAGCAGCGTAGACCTTCTGGGGGGCGAGCAGTTCTTC. The chain recombines TRBV9 with TRBJ2-1; the D gene could be TRBD1 or TRBD2 (6 bases each). The germline V gene has CDR1 SGDLS and CDR2 YYNGEE. Trimming removed 0 bases from V and 10 bases from J, with 14 bases in between. The CDR3 loop spans 14 amino acids. The full variable domain, with the rest looked up from reference TRBV9 and TRBJ2-1, is DSGVTQTPKHLITATGQRVTLRCSPRSGDLSVYWYQQSLDQGLQFLIQYYNGEERAKGNILERFSAQQFPDLHSELNLSSLELGDSALYFCASSVDLLGGEQFFGPGTRLTVL.

For the CDR3, the DNA is TGTGCCAGCAGCCACTACGGGGCCGACGCCTACGAGCAGTACTTC. Translation gives CASSHYGADAYEQYF. The rearrangement joins TRBV6-6 to TRBJ2-7; tentatively, D is TRBD1 or TRBD2 (5 bases each). CDR3 length equals 15 residues. V was cut by 6 bases and J by 2 bases, with 17 bases left in between. Germline V CDR1 and CDR2: MNHNY, SVGAGI (reference sequence).

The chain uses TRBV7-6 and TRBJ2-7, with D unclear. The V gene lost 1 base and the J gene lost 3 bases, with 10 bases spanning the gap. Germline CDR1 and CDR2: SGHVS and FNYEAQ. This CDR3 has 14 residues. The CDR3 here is CASSLGTEGYEQYF. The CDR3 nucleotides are TGTGCCAGCAGCTTAGGCACAGAAGGCTACGAGCAGTACTTC.

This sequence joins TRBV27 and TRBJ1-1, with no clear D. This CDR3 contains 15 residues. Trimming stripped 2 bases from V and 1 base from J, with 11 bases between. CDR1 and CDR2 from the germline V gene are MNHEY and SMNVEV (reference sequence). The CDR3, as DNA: TGTGCCAGCAGTTTAGGGTATGTTCCGAACACTGAAGCTTTCTTT. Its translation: CASSLGYVPNTEAFF.

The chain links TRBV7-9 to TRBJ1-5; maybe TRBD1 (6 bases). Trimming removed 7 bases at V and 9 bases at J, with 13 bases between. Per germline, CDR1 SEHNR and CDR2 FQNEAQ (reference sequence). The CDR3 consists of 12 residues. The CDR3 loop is CASTTDRSPQHF. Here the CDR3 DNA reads TGTGCCAGCACCACGGACAGATCGCCCCAGCATTTT.

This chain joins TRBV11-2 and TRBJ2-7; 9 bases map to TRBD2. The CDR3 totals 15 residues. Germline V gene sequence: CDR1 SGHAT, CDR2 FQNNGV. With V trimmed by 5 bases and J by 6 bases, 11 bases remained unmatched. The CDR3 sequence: CASSQTREGRVEQYF. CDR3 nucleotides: TGTGCCAGCAGCCAGACGCGGGAGGGCCGGGTCGAGCAGTACTTC.

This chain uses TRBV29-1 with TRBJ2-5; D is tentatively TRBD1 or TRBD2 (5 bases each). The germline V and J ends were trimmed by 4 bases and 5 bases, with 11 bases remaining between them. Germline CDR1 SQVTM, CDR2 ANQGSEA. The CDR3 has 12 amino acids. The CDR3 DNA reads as TGCAGCGTTGGGCTAGCAGGGGAGACCCAGTACTTC. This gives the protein CSVGLAGETQYF.